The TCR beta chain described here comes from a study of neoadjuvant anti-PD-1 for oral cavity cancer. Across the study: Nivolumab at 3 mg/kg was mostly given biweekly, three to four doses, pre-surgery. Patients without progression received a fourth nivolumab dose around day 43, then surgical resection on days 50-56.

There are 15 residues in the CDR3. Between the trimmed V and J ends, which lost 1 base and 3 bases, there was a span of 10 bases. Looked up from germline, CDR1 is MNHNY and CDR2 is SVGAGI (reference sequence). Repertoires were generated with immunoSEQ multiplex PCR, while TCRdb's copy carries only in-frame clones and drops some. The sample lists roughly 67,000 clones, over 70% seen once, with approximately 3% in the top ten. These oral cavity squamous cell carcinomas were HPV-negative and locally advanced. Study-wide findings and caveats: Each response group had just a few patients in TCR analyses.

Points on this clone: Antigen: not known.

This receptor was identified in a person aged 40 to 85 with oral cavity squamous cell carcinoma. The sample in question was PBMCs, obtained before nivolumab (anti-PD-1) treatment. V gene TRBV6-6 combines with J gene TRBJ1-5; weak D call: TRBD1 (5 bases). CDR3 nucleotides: TGTGCCAGCAGTTACTTAGGGGCCGTCAATCAGCCCCAGCATTTT. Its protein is CASSYLGAVNQPQHF.